The 15 T cell receptor beta chains listed next were all sequenced from one sample in a study of blood T cell repertoires in COVID-19. Clones were read by immunoSEQ multiplex PCR, and TCRdb kept only the in-frame ones, dropping some. The sample records approximately 160,000 clones, around 84% being singletons. Sequences were obtained from PBMCs or T cells enriched from blood (not recorded which). All receptors come from a middle-aged man who had recovered from COVID-19.

This chain links TRBV2 with TRBJ2-5; D unclear. Germline CDR1 and CDR2: SNHLY and FYNNEI. This CDR3 contains 14 residues. The V gene lost 3 bases and the J gene lost 10 bases, with 18 bases spanning the gap. The CDR3, as DNA: TGTGCCAGCAGTGAGCTTGTCCTGGCAGAGGACCAGTACTTC. Translating gives CASSELVLAEDQYF.

The chain is built from TRBV4-1 and TRBJ2-3; a possible D gene is TRBD2 (6 bases). The CDR3 consists of 14 residues. V was cut by 2 bases and J by 6 bases, with 12 bases left in between. Germline V gene data show CDR1 as MGHRA and CDR2 as YSYEKL. The CDR3 DNA reads as TGCGCCAGCAGCCAAACCTTAGCGGCCGATACGCAGTATTTT. Protein: CASSQTLAADTQYF.

The chain carries TRBV19 and TRBJ1-1; D is unresolved. The CDR3 extends over 12 amino acids. V lost 5 bases, J lost 7 bases, and 11 bases lay in between. The V gene's germline CDR1 is LNHDA and CDR2 SQIVND (reference sequence). In DNA form, the CDR3 reads TGTGCCAGTAGTTTTATCACTGGTGAAGCTTTCTTT. This encodes CASSFITGEAFF.

The chain is built from TRBV30 and TRBJ2-7, with unresolved D. The germline CDR1 and CDR2 sequences are GTSNPN and SVGIG (reference sequence). Trimming took off 5 bases at V and 1 base at J, with 15 bases between the two ends. The CDR3 spans 14 residues. CDR3 bases: TGTGCCTGGCGGCTGACTGTTTTTTCCTACGAGCAGTACTTC. Translation: CAWRLTVFSYEQYF.

V gene TRBV5-4 combines with J gene TRBJ2-3; the match to TRBD2 covers 8 bases. After removal of 4 bases from V and 3 bases from J, the junction contained 7 bases not matched to a gene. CDR1 and CDR2 (germline): SGHNT, YYREEE (reference sequence). The CDR3 runs 15 residues. CDR3 DNA sequence: TGTGCCAGCAGCCGTAGCGGGGCCGGAACAGATACGCAGTATTTT. As protein: CASSRSGAGTDTQYF. The variable domain in full, with the rest retrieved from reference TRBV5-4 and TRBJ2-3, is ETGVTQSPTHLIKTRGQQVTLRCSSQSGHNTVSWYQQALGQGPQFIFQYYREEENGRGNFPPRFSGLQFPNYSSELNVNALELDDSALYLCASSRSGAGTDTQYFGPGTRLTVL.

The V and J genes are TRBV5-1 and TRBJ1-6; D is unresolved. Germline V CDR1 and CDR2: SGHRS, YFSETQ. This CDR3 is 14 amino acids long. V gave up 0 bases and J gave up 7 bases, with 8 bases separating them. The CDR3 DNA reads TGCGCCAGCAGCTTGGAGGCGGGAAATTCACCCCTCCACTTT. Encoded protein: CASSLEAGNSPLHF.

The chain couples TRBV30 to TRBJ2-3; D is perhaps TRBD2 (5 bases). The V end lost 0 bases, the J end lost 0 bases, and 13 bases lay between the germline ends. This CDR3 comprises 16 residues. Germline lookup yields CDR1 GTSNPN and CDR2 SVGIG (reference sequence). The CDR3 DNA sequence: TGTGCCTGGAGTGTACGGGCGGGCCTAAGCACAGATACGCAGTATTTT. Encoded protein: CAWSVRAGLSTDTQYF.

The gene calls are TRBV19 and TRBJ2-1; perhaps TRBD2 as D (6 bases). Trimming removed 7 bases from V and 2 bases from J, with 12 bases in between. The germline V gene has CDR1 LNHDA and CDR2 SQIVND (reference sequence). The CDR3 consists of 14 residues. CDR3 in DNA: TGTGCCAGTACGATTGCGGGGCCCTACAATGAGCAGTTCTTC. Protein product: CASTIAGPYNEQFF. Looking up the rest from reference TRBV19 and TRBJ2-1 gives the full variable domain: DGGITQSPKYLFRKEGQNVTLSCEQNLNHDAMYWYRQDPGQGLRLIYYSQIVNDFQKGDIAEGYSVSREKKESFPLTVTSAQKNPTAFYLCASTIAGPYNEQFFGPGTRLTVL.

In regard to this clone: Its ends do not fully match the called genes, so a read error is possible. The chain carries TRBV15 and TRBJ1-4; D might be TRBD1 (5 bases). Per germline, CDR1 LNHNV and CDR2 YYDKDF (reference sequence). CDR3 length equals 11 residues. Written as DNA, the CDR3 is TGTGCCACGTACTCTCCCCGGGACGGGAGTTTT. Amino acid sequence: CATYSPRDGSF.

Comment on this clone: One end of the junction does not line up with germline, which may come from a read error. This sample also contains other DNA sequences that code for the same CDR3. The chain is built from TRBV4-1 and TRBJ2-2; 9 nucleotides agree with TRBD2. The CDR3 covers 19 residues. Germline V gene lookup returns CDR1 MGHRA and CDR2 YSYEKL. The CDR3 sequence: CARSLPGAGGGLVTGELFF. The DNA of the CDR3 is TGCGCCCGCAGTCTCCCGGGCGCGGGGGGGGGATTGGTGACCGGGGAGCTGTTTTTT.

The chain uses TRBV11-2 and TRBJ2-7; D perhaps matches TRBD1 (6 bases). This CDR3 is 16 amino acids long. Germline CDR1 and CDR2: SGHAT and FQNNGV. The ends were cut back, 1 base at V and 3 bases at J, with 16 bases in the middle. The CDR3 DNA is TGTGCCAGCAGCTTAGGGGACATCAGTTCCCTCTACGAGCAGTACTTC. Translation gives CASSLGDISSLYEQYF.

The chain recombines TRBV7-6 with TRBJ2-6; TRBD2 aligns across 10 bases. This CDR3 has 18 amino acids. Looked up from germline, CDR1 is SGHVS and CDR2 is FNYEAQ. V was pared by 5 bases and J by 3 bases, with 10 bases of the junction left unmatched. DNA of the CDR3: TGTGCCAGCAGCCCACTGGAGCGGGGGGGCTTTGGGGCCAACGTCCTGACTTTC. Translation: CASSPLERGGFGANVLTF.

The V gene is TRBV7-6, the J gene TRBJ1-1; a weak D match, TRBD1 (5 bases). The CDR3 runs to 14 residues. Trimming cost V 5 bases and J 2 bases, with 12 bases left between them. Germline V gene data show CDR1 as SGHVS and CDR2 as FNYEAQ. The CDR3 loop reads CASSPFDSNTEAFF. CDR3 sequence (DNA): TGTGCCAGCAGCCCCTTTGACAGTAACACTGAAGCTTTCTTT. Combining the CDR3 with reference TRBV7-6 and TRBJ1-1 gives the whole variable domain GAGVSQSPRYKVTKRGQDVALRCDPISGHVSLYWYRQALGQGPEFLTYFNYEAQQDKSGLPNDRFSAERPEGSISTLTIQRTEQRDSAMYRCASSPFDSNTEAFFGQGTRLTVV.

The V and J genes are TRBV5-1 and TRBJ1-1; 8 bases align to TRBD1. The CDR3 spans 14 residues. V gave up 8 bases and J gave up 4 bases; unmatched junction bases: 10. In germline, CDR1 is SGHRS, CDR2 YFSETQ. The chain's CDR3 is CASTQGGRSTEAFF. The CDR3, as DNA: TGCGCCAGTACACAGGGGGGTCGGTCCACTGAAGCTTTCTTT.

The chain joins TRBV5-1 to TRBJ2-5; D remains ambiguous. Germline values: CDR1 SGHRS, CDR2 YFSETQ. This CDR3 spans 13 amino acids. V was clipped by 4 bases and J by 4 bases, with 11 bases between them. The CDR3, as DNA: TGCGCCAGCAGCATTGGGCCAGGAGAGACCCAGTACTTC. As protein: CASSIGPGETQYF.